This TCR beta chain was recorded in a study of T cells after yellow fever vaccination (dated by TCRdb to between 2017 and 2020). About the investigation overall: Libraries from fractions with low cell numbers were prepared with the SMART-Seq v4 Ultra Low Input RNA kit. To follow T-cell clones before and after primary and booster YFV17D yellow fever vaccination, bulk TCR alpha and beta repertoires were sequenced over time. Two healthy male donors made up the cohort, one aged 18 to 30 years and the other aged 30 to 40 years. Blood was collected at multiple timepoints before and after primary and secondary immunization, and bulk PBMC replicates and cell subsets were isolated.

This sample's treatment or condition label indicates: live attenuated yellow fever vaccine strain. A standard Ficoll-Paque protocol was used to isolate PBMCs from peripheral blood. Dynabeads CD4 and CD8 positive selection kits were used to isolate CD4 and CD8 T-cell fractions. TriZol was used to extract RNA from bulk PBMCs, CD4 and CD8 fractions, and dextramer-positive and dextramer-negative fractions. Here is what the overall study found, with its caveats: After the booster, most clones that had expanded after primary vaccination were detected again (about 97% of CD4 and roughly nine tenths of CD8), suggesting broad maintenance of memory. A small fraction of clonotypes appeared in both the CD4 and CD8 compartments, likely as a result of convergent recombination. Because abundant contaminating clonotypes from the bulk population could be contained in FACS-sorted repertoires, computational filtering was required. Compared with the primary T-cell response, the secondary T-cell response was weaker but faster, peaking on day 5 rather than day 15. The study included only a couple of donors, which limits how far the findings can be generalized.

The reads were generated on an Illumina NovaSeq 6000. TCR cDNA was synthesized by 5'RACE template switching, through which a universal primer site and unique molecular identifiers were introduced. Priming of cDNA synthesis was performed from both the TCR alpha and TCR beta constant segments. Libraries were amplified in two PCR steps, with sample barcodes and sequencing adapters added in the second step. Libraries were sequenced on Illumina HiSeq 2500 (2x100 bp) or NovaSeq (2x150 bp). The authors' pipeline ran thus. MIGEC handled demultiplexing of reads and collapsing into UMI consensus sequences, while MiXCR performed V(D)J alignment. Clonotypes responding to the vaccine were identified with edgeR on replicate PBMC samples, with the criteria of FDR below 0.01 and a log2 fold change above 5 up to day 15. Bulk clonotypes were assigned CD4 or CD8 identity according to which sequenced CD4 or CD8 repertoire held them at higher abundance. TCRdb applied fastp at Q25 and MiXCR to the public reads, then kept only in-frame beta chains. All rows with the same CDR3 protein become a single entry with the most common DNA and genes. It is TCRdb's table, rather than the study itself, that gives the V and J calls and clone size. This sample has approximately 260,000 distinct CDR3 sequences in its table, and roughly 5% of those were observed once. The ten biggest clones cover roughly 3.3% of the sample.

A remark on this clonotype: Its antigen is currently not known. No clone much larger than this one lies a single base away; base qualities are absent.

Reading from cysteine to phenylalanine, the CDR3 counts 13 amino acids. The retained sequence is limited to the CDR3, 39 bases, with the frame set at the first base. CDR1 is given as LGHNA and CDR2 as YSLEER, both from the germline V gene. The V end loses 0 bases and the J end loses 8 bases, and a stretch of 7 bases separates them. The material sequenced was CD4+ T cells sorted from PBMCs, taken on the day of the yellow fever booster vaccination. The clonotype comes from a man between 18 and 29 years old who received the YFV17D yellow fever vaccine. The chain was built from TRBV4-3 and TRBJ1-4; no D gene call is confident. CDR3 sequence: CASSQERFEKLFF. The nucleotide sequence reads TGCGCCAGCAGCCAAGAACGGTTCGAAAAACTGTTTTTT.